This T cell receptor beta chain was captured by sequencing in a study of blood T cell repertoires in COVID-19. The CDR3 runs to 15 residues. Unmatched junction bases numbered 8, after V lost 5 bases and J lost 8 bases. From germline, CDR1 is SEHNR and CDR2 FQNEAQ (reference sequence). Authors' data handling: Estimates of nucleated cell counts were drawn from the amplification of reference gene primers. Data came from immunoSEQ multiplex PCR; TCRdb stores just in-frame clones and leaves some out. The DNA gave D and trimming, while V, J and clone size come from that table. The sample has about 120,000 clones, 65% to 80% seen once; the top ten hold 6.2%. This clone was found a few times.

The sample was peripheral blood. The source is an older man with acute or convalescent COVID-19. The rearrangement uses TRBV7-9 and TRBJ1-6; 8 bases line up with TRBD1. The CDR3 nucleotides read TGTGCCAGCAGCAAAGGACAGGGTGGGGATTCACCCCTCCACTTT. This translates into CASSKGQGGDSPLHF.